This record concerns one T cell receptor beta chain sequence. Profiled with immunoSEQ multiplex PCR; TCRdb holds only in-frame clones, not every one. The sample lists some 110,000 clones; 80% to 90% were seen once. The entry originates in a study of T cell responses to AZD1222 COVID-19 vaccine. CDR3 length equals 15 residues. V lost 8 bases to trimming and J lost 0 bases, with 14 bases between them. Per the germline V gene, CDR1 is LGHNA and CDR2 is YSLEER. The TCR originated in an adult in good health. The V call is TRBV4-3, the J call TRBJ1-5; no clear D. Sequencing used peripheral blood, obtained on day 0 of AZD1222 vaccination. This chain's CDR3 is CASSTGLSSNQPQHF. The CDR3 DNA follows: TGCGCCAGCTCCACCGGTCTTAGTAGCAATCAGCCCCAGCATTTT.